This is a list of T cell receptor beta chains from one sample in a study of beta chain features in type 1 diabetes. Clones were sequenced by immunoSEQ multiplex PCR, and TCRdb holds only the in-frame ones, with some missing. The sample gives about half a million clones, around 28% of which show up once; 0.06% to 0.07% is in the top ten. The sequenced material came from naive CD4+ T cells from blood. These receptors were obtained from a man younger than 35 in good health. CDR3s include the opening cysteine and the closing phenylalanine or tryptophan. The order of the fields is clone size, V gene, J gene, D gene, CDR3 DNA, CDR3 protein. D genes are given only for firm matches. The listing skips clone size in some rows; elsewhere it reads once, few, many or a size class.

>.|TRBV4-2|TRBJ2-1|TRBD2
TGTGCCAGCAGCCGTACCCCCCTAGCGGCGCTGTGGGGAGAGCAGTTCTTC
CASSRTPLAALWGEQFF
>.|TRBV25-1|TRBJ2-3|.
TGTGCCAGCAGTGACTACCAGGGGAGTGTGCCAGATACGCAGTATTTT
CASSDYQGSVPDTQYF
>.|TRBV6-5|TRBJ2-4|TRBD1
TGTGCCAGCAGAGGACAGGGGAACATTCAGTACTTC
CASRGQGNIQYF
>.|TRBV9|TRBJ2-4|.
TGTGCCAGCAGCGTAGAGAGTGTAGCCAAAAACATTCAGTACTTC
CASSVESVAKNIQYF
>.|TRBV7-9|TRBJ2-7|TRBD2
TGTGCCAGCCAGCGGGAGGGCCTATACGAGCAGTACTTC
CASQREGLYEQYF
>few|TRBV15|TRBJ1-1|.
TGTGCCACCAGCAGAGAAATCGGACGAACAGGCACTGAAGCTTTCTTT
CATSREIGRTGTEAFF
>few|TRBV4-3|TRBJ2-4|.
TGCGCCAGCAGCGGCCGGATACAGGAAAACATTCAGTACTTC
CASSGRIQENIQYF
>.|TRBV6-5|TRBJ2-5|TRBD1
TGTGCCAGCAGTCCAAGGACAGGGCGGGGAGAGACCCAGTACTTC
CASSPRTGRGETQYF
>few|TRBV15|TRBJ2-5|.
TGTGCCACCAGCAGAGCAGGGAGGGAGACCCAGTACTTC
CATSRAGRETQYF
>.|TRBV25-1|TRBJ2-3|TRBD1
TGTGCCAGCAGTACCCTAGGGGGCCCAGATACGCAGTATTTT
CASSTLGGPDTQYF
>few|TRBV5-4|TRBJ2-5|.
TGTGCCAGCAGCTTGGTTGGGGCTACCCAAGAGACCCAGTACTTC
CASSLVGATQETQYF
>.|TRBV30|TRBJ1-4|.
TGTGCCTGGAGTGTATGGGGGTTCGGTGAAAAACTGTTTTTT
CAWSVWGFGEKLFF
>.|TRBV11-2|TRBJ2-3|.
TGTGCCAGCAGCTTAGAATTAGGGGCAGATACGCAGTATTTT
CASSLELGADTQYF
>.|TRBV28|TRBJ2-7|TRBD1
TGTGCCAGCAGTAGTTCCGGGACAGCCCTCTACGAGCAGTACTTC
CASSSSGTALYEQYF
>.|TRBV7-2|TRBJ2-1|TRBD2
TGTGCCAGCAGCTCCCCCCGACTAGCGGGAGCACCCGAGGGGAATGAGCAGTTCTTC
CASSSPRLAGAPEGNEQFF
>.|TRBV9|TRBJ2-3|.
TGTGCCAGCAGCGTAGTCCTAGATACGCAGTATTTT
CASSVVLDTQYF
>once|TRBV11-2|TRBJ2-1|TRBD2
TGTGCCAGCAGCCCAGGGGCTAGCGGGAAATACAATGAGCAGTTCTTC
CASSPGASGKYNEQFF
>.|TRBV2|TRBJ2-5|TRBD1
TGTGCCAGCACCCGACAGGGGGGACAAGAGACCCAGTACTTC
CASTRQGGQETQYF
>few|TRBV30|TRBJ1-5|.
TGTGCCTGGAGTCGCGGGGTCGACCAGCCCCAGCATTTT
CAWSRGVDQPQHF
>.|TRBV4-3|TRBJ2-6|.
TGCGCCAGCAGCCAGAACAGGGCTAGGGGCTCTGGGGCCAACGTCCTGACTTTC
CASSQNRARGSGANVLTF
>.|TRBV30|TRBJ1-2|.
TGTGCCTGGAGGGGAAGGACTAACTATGGCTACACCTTC
CAWRGRTNYGYTF
>few|TRBV7-2|TRBJ2-7|.
TGTGCCAGCAGCTTAGCGGGCGGAGGTACCTACGAGCAGTACTTC
CASSLAGGGTYEQYF
>few|TRBV11-1|TRBJ2-1|.
TGTGCCAGCAGCAGTTTAGCGGAGCCCCACAATGAGCAGTTCTTC
CASSSLAEPHNEQFF
>.|TRBV5-4|TRBJ2-3|TRBD2
TGTGCCAGCAGCTTGGCTGCGGGAGCCAGCACAGATACGCAGTATTTT
CASSLAAGASTDTQYF
>few|TRBV2|TRBJ2-1|.
TGTGCCAGCAGGCCACAGGGTTACAATGAGCAGTTCTTC
CASRPQGYNEQFF
>.|TRBV9|TRBJ2-2|.
TGTGCCAGCAGCGTAGCTAGGACCGGGGAGCTGTTTTTT
CASSVARTGELFF
>.|TRBV7-3|TRBJ2-1|TRBD2
TGTGCCAGCAGCCTAATAGCGGGAGGGCCGAATGAGCAGTTCTTC
CASSLIAGGPNEQFF
>few|TRBV30|TRBJ2-3|.
TGTGCCTGGAGTTTGGGACCAAGCCTCACAGATACGCAGTATTTT
CAWSLGPSLTDTQYF
>.|TRBV5-1|TRBJ2-1|TRBD2
TGCGCCAGCAACCGGGAGGCCTACAATGAGCAGTTCTTC
CASNREAYNEQFF
>.|TRBV7-2|TRBJ1-1|.
TGTGCCAGCAGCTATAGAAGCAAGGACACTGAAGCTTTCTTT
CASSYRSKDTEAFF
>.|TRBV5-6|TRBJ2-3|.
TGTGCCAGCAGCTTTATCTCAGATACGCAGTATTTT
CASSFISDTQYF
>.|TRBV4-1|TRBJ2-3|.
TGCGCCAGCAGCCACGTCGGGATGGCCCGCGGAACAGATACGCAGTATTTT
CASSHVGMARGTDTQYF
>few|TRBV4-1|TRBJ2-7|.
TGCGCCAGCAGCCTCCACTCACAGGGCTACGAGCAGTACTTC
CASSLHSQGYEQYF
>.|TRBV30|TRBJ2-1|TRBD2
TGTGCCTGGAGAACTAGCGGAACTGACAATGAGCAGTTCTTC
CAWRTSGTDNEQFF
>.|TRBV19|TRBJ2-7|TRBD1
TGTGCCAGTAGTCCCCGGACAGGGACCTACGAGCAGTACTTC
CASSPRTGTYEQYF
>.|TRBV7-9|TRBJ1-1|.
TGTGCCAGCAGCCCAATTGACGGAGGCACTGAAGCTTTCTTT
CASSPIDGGTEAFF
>.|TRBV10-3|TRBJ2-1|TRBD2
TGTGCCACCCCGGGACTAGCGGGAGGACTTACCTACAATGAGCAGTTCTTC
CATPGLAGGLTYNEQFF